This entry concerns a single T cell receptor beta chain. Sequencing used immunoSEQ multiplex PCR; TCRdb keeps in-frame clones, though not all of them. The table lists 100,000 to 150,000 clones, 86% of them singletons. Germline V gene data show CDR1 as LGHDT and CDR2 as YNNKEL (reference sequence). V gave up 2 bases and J gave up 1 base, with 14 bases separating them. The CDR3 is 16 amino acids. These data come from a study of blood T cell repertoires in COVID-19. The receptor was derived from a human donor in a cohort sampled during active COVID-19. This chain connects TRBV3-1 (or the pseudogene TRBV3-2) to TRBJ1-2; D is undetermined. Sequencing was carried out using peripheral blood. The CDR3 nucleotides are TGTGCCAGCAGCCAAAAAAACCGAGGGAATAACTATGGCTACACCTTC. Protein sequence: CASSQKNRGNNYGYTF.